Shown below are 7 T cell receptor beta chains from a single sample sequenced in a study of OX40 agonist ivuxolimab in advanced cancers. Library preparation was by the immunoSEQ multiplex PCR assay. This is the immuneACCESS table as TCRdb keeps it, with only in-frame sequences that have V and J called. A part of the clones is gone; compared with another copy, unresolved V genes explain less than half, and the rest is unexplained. Counted in this sample were tens of thousands of clones; 84% of them appeared once. The top ten clones comprise about 20% of the sample. Material: CD4+ or CD8+ T cells sorted from blood, obtained in a trial of the OX40 agonist ivuxolimab. These receptors were collected from an adult with an advanced solid tumor such as melanoma, head and neck, liver or kidney cancer.

This rearrangement joins TRBV18 to TRBJ2-3; no reliable D call. V lost 4 bases, J lost 3 bases, and 2 bases lay in between. CDR1 is KGHSH and CDR2 is LQKENI in the germline V gene. This CDR3 has 11 residues. The CDR3 loop reads CASSRTDTQYF. CDR3 nucleotide sequence: TGTGCCAGCTCACGAACAGATACGCAGTATTTT.

This chain connects TRBV7-8 to TRBJ1-1, with a weak D call TRBD1 (6 bases). The CDR3 consists of 15 residues. V was cut by 0 bases and J by 4 bases, with 12 bases left in between. Germline V gene lookup returns CDR1 SGHVS and CDR2 FQNEAQ. The CDR3 DNA reads TGTGCCAGCAGCTTAGCGGGGGGCGCGGGCACTGAAGCTTTCTTT. Protein sequence: CASSLAGGAGTEAFF.

V usage is TRBV5-6 and J usage is TRBJ1-5; D not resolved. Germline CDR1 and CDR2: SGHDT and YYEEEE. The germline V and J ends were trimmed by 0 bases and 6 bases, with 7 bases remaining between them. This CDR3 comprises 13 residues. The CDR3 DNA is TGTGCCAGCAGCTTGGGGGTGATTCAGCCCCAGCATTTT. Protein sequence: CASSLGVIQPQHF.

The chain employs TRBV7-9 and TRBJ2-7; 10 nucleotides agree with TRBD2. The CDR3 sequence is 14 residues long. Germline CDR1 is SEHNR and CDR2 is FQNEAQ (reference sequence). V trimming: 5 bases; J trimming: 4 bases; junction bases outside the gene matches: 5. CDR3 bases: TGTGCCAGCAGCCTTAGCGGGAGGTCTTACGAGCAGTACTTC. Its translation is CASSLSGRSYEQYF.

The rearrangement links TRBV4-1 to TRBJ2-3; 8 nucleotides align to TRBD2. Looked up from germline, CDR1 is MGHRA and CDR2 is YSYEKL. This CDR3 has 17 amino acids. The V and J ends lost 0 bases and 2 bases, in that order; junction bases with no gene match: 7. CDR3 sequence (DNA): TGCGCCAGCAGCCAAGAGATGGGGCGGGAGGTCACAGATACGCAGTATTTT. This translates into CASSQEMGREVTDTQYF.

V usage is TRBV18 and J usage is TRBJ2-7; 8 nucleotides line up with TRBD1. CDR1 and CDR2 from the germline V gene are KGHSH and LQKENI. The CDR3 contains 14 residues. The V gene end was trimmed by 4 bases and the J gene end by 2 bases; junction bases not matched to a gene: 4. CDR3 residues: CASSRRDRPYEQYF. The CDR3 DNA sequence: TGTGCCAGCTCACGGCGGGACAGGCCCTACGAGCAGTACTTC.

The chain employs TRBV4-1 and TRBJ1-3; perhaps TRBD1 as D (5 bases). This CDR3 has 18 amino acids. CDR1 and CDR2 (germline): MGHRA, YSYEKL. Trimming pared 4 bases from V and 6 bases from J, leaving 25 bases between. CDR3 protein: CASSPDDPGALSQNTIYF. The CDR3 nucleotides read TGCGCCAGCAGCCCCGATGACCCCGGGGCCCTGAGTCAAAACACCATATATTTT.